Below are 30 T cell receptor beta chains sequenced from a single sample in a study of blood T cells in healthy people across ages. A second PCR, run for about 6 to 11 cycles, used a sample-barcoded 5' primer plus a J-beta primer mix. Via MiXCR, TCRdb re-called the 5' RACE reads, giving one row per CDR3 protein. The top ten clones hold 3% to 4.5% of a sample with 450,000 to 600,000 distinct CDR3 sequences, approximately 26% of them seen once. A further study also used this sample, focusing on T cells of mothers and their children.

The material sequenced was blood. These receptors all come from a boy aged 2 to 10 in good health.

Concerning this clonotype: The junction does not match germline at one end; this may be a read error. The chain has TRBV29-1 and TRBJ2-5, with D possibly TRBD2 on 5 matching bases. CDR3 length: 14 amino acids. CDR1 is SQVTM, CDR2 ANQGSEA, per germline. CDR3 amino acids: CSVEDPGNQGTQYF. The CDR3, as DNA: TGCAGCGTTGAAGATCCCGGGAACCAAGGGACCCAGTACTTC.

The genes are TRBV27 and TRBJ2-5; D possibly matches TRBD1 or TRBD2 (5 bases each). Trimming removed 6 bases at V and 7 bases at J, with 15 bases between. Germline CDR1 and CDR2: MNHEY and SMNVEV (reference sequence). CDR3 length equals 13 residues. The CDR3 reads CASRVGRLGTQYF. The CDR3 bases are TGTGCCAGCAGGGTGGGACGTCTAGGGACCCAGTACTTC.

As to this clonotype: The junction and the germline gene differ at one end; a read error may be behind it. The chain has TRBV7-9 and TRBJ2-7, with D hard to call. This CDR3 comprises 14 residues. From germline, CDR1 is SEHNR and CDR2 FQNEAQ (reference sequence). The CDR3 loop reads CANSSGPGPYEQYF. CDR3 DNA sequence: TGTGCCAACAGCTCCGGCCCCGGGCCCTACGAGCAGTACTTC.

This clonotype was found a few times. In DNA form, the CDR3 reads TGTGCCAGCTCACCATCTCGGGACGGACTAGCGGCTCAAGAGACCCAGTACTTC. Its protein is CASSPSRDGLAAQETQYF. The V gene is TRBV18, the J gene TRBJ2-5, with 10 bases that match TRBD2. There are 18 residues in the CDR3. The germline CDR1 and CDR2 sequences are KGHSH and LQKENI. The V segment lost 2 bases and the J segment 2 bases; nucleotides outside the gene matches: 11. The complete variable domain, with remaining parts taken from reference TRBV18 and TRBJ2-5, reads NAGVMQNPRHLVRRRGQEARLRCSPMKGHSHVYWYRQLPEEGLKFMVYLQKENIIDESGMPKERFSAEFPKEGPSILRIQQVVRGDSAAYFCASSPSRDGLAAQETQYFGPGTRLLVL.

This clonotype came up a few times. V and J are TRBV10-3 and TRBJ2-5; unclear D gene. With the DNA end fitting TRBJ2-7 better, the J assignment may be wrong. The CDR3 covers 14 residues. The germline V gene has CDR1 ENHRY and CDR2 SYGVKD. In nucleotides, the CDR3 is TGTGCCATCAGTCGTGTATTCAAGGCCTACGAGCAGTACTTC. It translates to CAISRVFKAYEQYF.

This clonotype turned up a few times. V and J are TRBV10-3 and TRBJ1-2, with 7 bases aligning to TRBD1. V was pared by 8 bases and J by 0 bases, with 3 bases of the junction left unmatched. Germline CDR1 ENHRY, CDR2 SYGVKD. This CDR3 has 13 residues. The CDR3, as DNA: TGTGCCATCCCAGGGGGAGCTAACTATGGCTACACCTTC. Translating it yields CAIPGGANYGYTF.

The rearrangement links TRBV29-1 to TRBJ2-5; TRBD2 matches at 11 bases. The J call may be wrong; the DNA end is better matched by TRBJ2-1. CDR1 is SQVTM and CDR2 is ANQGSEA in the germline V gene. The CDR3 is 13 amino acids. DNA of the CDR3: TGCAGCGTTCGGGCTAGCGGGAGGTATGAGCAGTTCTTC. Translating gives CSVRASGRYEQFF.

This chain connects TRBV27 to TRBJ2-7; D might be TRBD1 or TRBD2, each matching 5 bases. The germline V gene has CDR1 MNHEY and CDR2 SMNVEV (reference sequence). The V end lost 8 bases, the J end lost 5 bases, and 16 bases lay between the germline ends. The CDR3 has 13 amino acids. DNA of the CDR3: TGTGCCAGCGGCACCGGGACCTTTAACGAGCAGTACTTC. Encoded protein: CASGTGTFNEQYF.

The chain combines TRBV15 with TRBJ2-3, with D possibly being TRBD1 or TRBD2 (6 bases each). CDR3 length: 15 amino acids. Germline-derived CDR1 and CDR2 are LNHNV and YYDKDF (reference sequence). With 5 bases removed from V and 0 bases from J, the gap between germline ends came to 12 bases. The CDR3 sequence is CATSPRRGSTDTQYF. The CDR3 bases are TGTGCCACCAGCCCCCGGAGGGGGAGCACAGATACGCAGTATTTT. Variable domain in full (rest from reference TRBV15 and TRBJ2-3): DAMVIQNPRYQVTQFGKPVTLSCSQTLNHNVMYWYQQKSSQAPKLLFHYYDKDFNNEADTPDNFQSRRPNTSFCFLDIRSPGLGDTAMYLCATSPRRGSTDTQYFGPGTRLTVL.

Only one count was recorded for this clonotype. The chain has TRBV24-1 and TRBJ2-5; 8 bases match TRBD1. Gene TRBJ2-1 matches the end of the DNA better, so the J call may be wrong. Germline lookup yields CDR1 KGHDR and CDR2 SFDVKD. The CDR3 has 13 amino acids. As DNA, the CDR3 is TGTGCCACCAGTGATTACAGGGGGAGTGAGCAGTTCTTC. It codes for CATSDYRGSEQFF.

V and J are TRBV30 and TRBJ1-3; D call uncertain. Per the germline V gene, CDR1 is GTSNPN and CDR2 is SVGIG (reference sequence). V lost 5 bases to trimming and J lost 4 bases, with 21 bases between them. The CDR3 loop spans 16 amino acids. The chain's CDR3 is CAWCPPSPKFGNTIYF. The CDR3 DNA sequence: TGTGCCTGGTGCCCCCCGTCTCCCAAGTTCGGAAACACCATATATTTT. The whole variable domain, remainder taken from reference TRBV30 and TRBJ1-3, is SQTIHQWPATLVQPVGSPLSLECTVEGTSNPNLYWYRQAAGRGLQLLFYSVGIGQISSEVPQNLSASRPQDRQFILSSKKLLLSDSGFYLCAWCPPSPKFGNTIYFGEGSWLTVV.

This sequence joins TRBV12-3 or TRBV12-4 and TRBJ1-5; no definite D call. This CDR3 has 15 residues. Trimming stripped 2 bases from V and 0 bases from J, with 8 bases between. CDR3 DNA sequence: TGTGCCAGCAGTTTATGGTACACTAGCAATCAGCCCCAGCATTTT. Translated: CASSLWYTSNQPQHF.

This clonotype was seen only a few times. The V and J genes are TRBV29-1 and TRBJ2-5; 13 bases are shared with TRBD2. The DNA matches TRBJ2-1 better at its end, which makes the J call doubtful. The CDR3 sequence is 15 residues long. Germline V gene lookup returns CDR1 SQVTM and CDR2 ANQGSEA. CDR3 sequence reads: CSVEGTSGSWNEQFF. CDR3 DNA: TGCAGCGTTGAAGGGACTAGCGGGAGCTGGAATGAGCAGTTCTTC.

The rearrangement uses TRBV20-1 and TRBJ1-2, with D possibly being TRBD1 (5 bases). Trimming left V 6 bases short and J 0 bases short, with 14 bases between. CDR1 and CDR2 from the germline V gene are DFQATT and SNEGSKA (reference sequence). The CDR3 runs 14 residues. In DNA, the CDR3 is TGCAGTGCCGTCCAGGGTCTAGCTAACTATGGCTACACCTTC. Its protein is CSAVQGLANYGYTF.

The chain links TRBV3-1 to TRBJ2-5, with 10 bases matching TRBD2. CDR1 is LGHDT and CDR2 is YNNKEL in the germline V gene (reference sequence). CDR3 length: 14 amino acids. The trim removed 7 bases at V and 2 bases at J, leaving 4 bases unmatched. The DNA of the CDR3 is TGTGCCAGCAAGGTAGCGGGGGGTCAAGAGACCCAGTACTTC. Its translation is CASKVAGGQETQYF.

This clonotype appeared a few times. V and J are TRBV5-1 and TRBJ2-7; 11 bases align to TRBD2. V was clipped by 0 bases and J by 6 bases; unmatched bases: 8. Germline V gene lookup returns CDR1 SGHRS and CDR2 YFSETQ. There are 16 residues in the CDR3. CDR3 in DNA: TGCGCCAGCAGCTTGGTGGGACTAGCGGAAGGTATCGAGCAGTACTTC. Residues: CASSLVGLAEGIEQYF.

This clonotype has just a few counts. The chain links TRBV29-1 to TRBJ2-5; no firm D call. The V end was cut by 4 bases, the J end by 7 bases, with 13 bases between. The length of the CDR3 is 12 residues. Germline CDR1 and CDR2: SQVTM and ANQGSEA. CDR3 DNA sequence: TGCAGCGTTGTTAGTCCGGCAGGGACCCAGTACTTC. Protein: CSVVSPAGTQYF.

The genes are TRBV10-3 and TRBJ1-6; no clear D. Germline assignment: CDR1 ENHRY and CDR2 SYGVKD. CDR3 size: 15 residues. V was trimmed by 4 bases and J by 10 bases, leaving 17 bases between them. In DNA form, the CDR3 reads TGTGCCATCAGTGCTCGGACCCCTAAAGACTCACCCCTCCACTTT. Translated, it gives CAISARTPKDSPLHF.

The V call is TRBV7-7, the J call TRBJ2-2; D possibly corresponds to TRBD1 (6 bases). The germline V gene has CDR1 SSHAT and CDR2 FNYEAQ (reference sequence). CDR3 length: 15 amino acids. The V end lost 6 bases, the J end lost 0 bases, and 11 bases lay between the germline ends. The CDR3 protein is CASRADSTNTGELFF. Written as DNA, the CDR3 is TGTGCCAGCAGAGCGGACAGCACGAACACCGGGGAGCTGTTTTTT.

The table lists this clonotype with a few counts. This sequence joins TRBV9 and TRBJ2-5, with D possibly called TRBD1 or TRBD2 (6 bases each). Trimming removed 0 bases at V and 2 bases at J, with 14 bases between. The germline CDR1 and CDR2 sequences are SGDLS and YYNGEE. The CDR3 length is 16 residues. The CDR3 loop is CASSVEPGARQETQYF. The CDR3, as DNA: TGTGCCAGCAGCGTAGAACCGGGGGCCAGGCAAGAGACCCAGTACTTC. The full variable domain, completed using reference TRBV9 and TRBJ2-5, is DSGVTQTPKHLITATGQRVTLRCSPRSGDLSVYWYQQSLDQGLQFLIQYYNGEERAKGNILERFSAQQFPDLHSELNLSSLELGDSALYFCASSVEPGARQETQYFGPGTRLLVL.

This clonotype was counted only a few times. The V and J genes are TRBV7-2 and TRBJ1-1; D uncertain. V was shortened by 1 base and J by 5 bases, with 8 bases between the two germline ends. Germline V lookup: CDR1 SGHTA, CDR2 FQGNSA. The CDR3 consists of 13 residues. Written as DNA, the CDR3 is TGTGCCAGCAGCTTAGATGGTTGGACTGAAGCTTTCTTT. Translated: CASSLDGWTEAFF. The full variable domain, its missing parts supplied by reference TRBV7-2 and TRBJ1-1, is GAGVSQSPSNKVTEKGKDVELRCDPISGHTALYWYRQSLGQGLEFLIYFQGNSAPDKSGLPSDRFSAERTGGSVSTLTIQRTQQEDSAVYLCASSLDGWTEAFFGQGTRLTVV.

This clonotype has just a few counts. The chain joins TRBV11-3 to TRBJ1-2, with 7 nucleotides matching TRBD1. The CDR3 extends over 14 amino acids. Germline assignment: CDR1 SGHNT and CDR2 YENEEA. Trimming took 5 bases from V and 14 from J; bases not matched to a gene: 17. The CDR3 DNA is TGTGCCAGCAGCCAGGGGGGGACAGACTACCCCAGTACCTTC. Protein sequence: CASSQGGTDYPSTF.

This clonotype has at least ten counts. The V and J genes are TRBV19 and TRBJ2-2; D is ambiguous. This CDR3 comprises 16 residues. Germline V gene data show CDR1 as LNHDA and CDR2 as SQIVND (reference sequence). V was pared by 1 base and J by 3 bases, with 12 bases between. CDR3 protein: CASSIATDGHTGELFF. The CDR3 DNA reads TGTGCCAGTAGTATAGCAACTGACGGACACACCGGGGAGCTGTTTTTT. Looking up the rest from reference TRBV19 and TRBJ2-2 gives the full variable domain: DGGITQSPKYLFRKEGQNVTLSCEQNLNHDAMYWYRQDPGQGLRLIYYSQIVNDFQKGDIAEGYSVSREKKESFPLTVTSAQKNPTAFYLCASSIATDGHTGELFFGEGSRLTVL.

The genes are TRBV25-1 and TRBJ1-6; 11 bases map to TRBD1. With 5 bases clipped from V and 7 bases from J, the junction kept 4 bases outside the gene matches. Germline V lookup: CDR1 MGHDK, CDR2 SYGVNS. The CDR3 runs 15 residues. The DNA for the CDR3 is TGTGCCAGCAGTACCCGGGACAGGGGGAATTCACCCCTCCACTTT. This sequence encodes CASSTRDRGNSPLHF.

The chain recombines TRBV5-8 with TRBJ1-2; D might be TRBD1 (6 bases). Per germline, CDR1 SGHTS and CDR2 YDEGEE. V was trimmed by 0 bases and J by 4 bases, leaving 10 bases between them. The CDR3 has 14 amino acids. CDR3 in DNA: TGTGCCAGCAGCTTGGCCGGGACAACCTATGGCTACACCTTC. Residues: CASSLAGTTYGYTF. The entire variable domain, with the rest obtained from reference TRBV5-8 and TRBJ1-2, is as follows: EAGVTQSPTHLIKTRGQQATLRCSPISGHTSVYWYQQALGLGLQFLLWYDEGEERNRGNFPPRFSGRQFPNYSSELNVNALELEDSALYLCASSLAGTTYGYTFGSGTRLTVV.

The rearrangement uses TRBV4-1 and TRBJ2-1, with TRBD2 identical over 7 bases. The germline CDR1 and CDR2 sequences are MGHRA and YSYEKL. This CDR3 comprises 16 residues. With 0 bases clipped from V and 10 bases from J, the junction kept 12 bases outside the gene matches. As DNA, the CDR3 is TGCGCCAGCAGCCAAGATAAATCAGCGGGACTACGGGAGCAGTTCTTC. Protein product: CASSQDKSAGLREQFF.

This clonotype was seen a few times. The chain uses TRBV20-1 and TRBJ2-5, with 9 positions matching TRBD2. Germline V gene sequence: CDR1 DFQATT, CDR2 SNEGSKA (reference sequence). J was trimmed by 5 bases and V by 1 base; bases with no gene match: 11. The CDR3 has 16 residues. Written as DNA, the CDR3 is TGCAGTGCTAGAGCATTGGGCGGGGGGGTCTGGGAGACCCAGTACTTC. As protein: CSARALGGGVWETQYF.

The V gene is TRBV27, the J gene TRBJ2-5; D is possibly TRBD2 (5 bases). The end of the DNA is better explained by TRBJ2-7, so the J call may be wrong. This CDR3 has 16 amino acids. Germline V gene data show CDR1 as MNHEY and CDR2 as SMNVEV (reference sequence). The CDR3 is CASSESPLASSYEQYF. Here the CDR3 DNA reads TGTGCCAGCAGTGAAAGCCCGCTAGCCAGCTCCTACGAGCAGTACTTC.

The chain recombines TRBV20-1 with TRBJ1-1; a weak D match, TRBD1 (5 bases). Trimming shortened V by 5 bases and J by 0 bases, and 10 bases separated the two germline ends. The CDR3 runs to 13 residues. Germline V lookup: CDR1 DFQATT, CDR2 SNEGSKA (reference sequence). The DNA of the CDR3 is TGCAGTGCTCGGACATCGTTGAACACTGAAGCTTTCTTT. This sequence encodes CSARTSLNTEAFF.

This clonotype was found a few times. The genes are TRBV11-2 and TRBJ2-7; 10 bases are shared with TRBD2. The DNA matches TRBJ2-1 better at its end, which makes the J call doubtful. Germline V gives CDR1 SGHAT, CDR2 FQNNGV. The CDR3 has 16 amino acids. The CDR3 spells CASSLYILAGESEQFF. CDR3 bases: TGTGCCAGCAGCTTATATATTCTAGCGGGAGAATCGGAGCAGTTCTTC.